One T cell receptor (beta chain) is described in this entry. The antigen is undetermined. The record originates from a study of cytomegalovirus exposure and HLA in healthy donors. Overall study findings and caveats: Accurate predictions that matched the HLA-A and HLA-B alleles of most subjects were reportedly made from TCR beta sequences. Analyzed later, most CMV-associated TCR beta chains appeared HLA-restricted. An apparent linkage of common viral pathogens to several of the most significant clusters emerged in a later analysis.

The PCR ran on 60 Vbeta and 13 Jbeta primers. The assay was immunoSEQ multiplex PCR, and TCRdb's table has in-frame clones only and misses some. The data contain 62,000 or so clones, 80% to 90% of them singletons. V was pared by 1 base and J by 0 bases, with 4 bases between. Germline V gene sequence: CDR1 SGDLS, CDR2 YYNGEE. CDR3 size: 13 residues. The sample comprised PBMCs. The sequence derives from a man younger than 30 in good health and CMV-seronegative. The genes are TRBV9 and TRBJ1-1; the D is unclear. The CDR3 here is CASSVSLNTEAFF. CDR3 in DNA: TGTGCCAGCAGCGTATCTCTGAACACTGAAGCTTTCTTT.